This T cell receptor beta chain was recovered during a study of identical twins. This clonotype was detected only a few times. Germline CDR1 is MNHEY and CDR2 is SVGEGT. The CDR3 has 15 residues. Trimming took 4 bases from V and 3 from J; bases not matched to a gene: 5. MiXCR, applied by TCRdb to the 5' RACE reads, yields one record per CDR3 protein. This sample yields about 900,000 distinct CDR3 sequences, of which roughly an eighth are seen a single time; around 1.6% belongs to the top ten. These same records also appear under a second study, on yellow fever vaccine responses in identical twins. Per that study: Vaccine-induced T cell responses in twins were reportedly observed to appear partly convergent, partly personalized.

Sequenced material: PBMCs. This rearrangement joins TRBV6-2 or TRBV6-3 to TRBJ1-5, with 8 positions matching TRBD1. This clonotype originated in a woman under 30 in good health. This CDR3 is CASSWRTGHNQPQHF. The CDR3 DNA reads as TGTGCCAGCAGTTGGCGGACAGGGCACAATCAGCCCCAGCATTTT.